Sequencing of this T cell receptor beta chain was carried out in a study of blood T cell repertoires in COVID-19. For the study at large: PBMCs, B-cell-depleted T cells, or T cells were the source of the cDNA or gDNA that made up the material.

Trimming stripped 0 bases from V and 3 bases from J, with 4 bases between. Germline V gene lookup returns CDR1 SGHKS and CDR2 YYEKEE (reference sequence). The CDR3 is 12 residues long. The assay was immunoSEQ multiplex PCR, and TCRdb's table has in-frame clones only and misses some. Altogether roughly 270,000 clones are present, around 80% being singletons, with the ten largest covering 5%. The V and J genes are TRBV5-5 and TRBJ2-7; no reliable D call. This TCR came from a middle-aged man who had been exposed to COVID-19. The sample was PBMCs or T cells enriched from blood (not recorded which). The CDR3 DNA reads as TGTGCCAGCAGCTTGGTTCGCTACGAGCAGTACTTC. This codes for CASSLVRYEQYF.